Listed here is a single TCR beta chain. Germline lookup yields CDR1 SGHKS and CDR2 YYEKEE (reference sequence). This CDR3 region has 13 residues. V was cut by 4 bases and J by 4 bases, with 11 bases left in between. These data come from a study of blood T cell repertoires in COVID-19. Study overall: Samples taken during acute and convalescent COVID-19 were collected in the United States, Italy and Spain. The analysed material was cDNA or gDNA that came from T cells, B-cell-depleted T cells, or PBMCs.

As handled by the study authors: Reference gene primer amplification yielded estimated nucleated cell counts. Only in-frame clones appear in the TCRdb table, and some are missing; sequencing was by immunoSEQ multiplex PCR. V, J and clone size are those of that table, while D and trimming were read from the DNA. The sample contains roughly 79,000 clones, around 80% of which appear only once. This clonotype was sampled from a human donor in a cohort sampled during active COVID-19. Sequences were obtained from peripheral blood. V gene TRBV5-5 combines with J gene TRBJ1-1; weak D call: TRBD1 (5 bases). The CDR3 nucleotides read TGTGCCAGCAGCCTAACCAGGGTCACTGAAGCTTTCTTT. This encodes CASSLTRVTEAFF.